Detailed here is one T cell receptor (beta chain). As processed by the authors: Amplification with reference gene primers provided the estimates of nucleated cell counts. TCRdb's copy holds only in-frame clones and misses some; the assay was immunoSEQ multiplex PCR. Clone size and the V and J calls come from that table; the DNA yielded D and trimming. The sample lists 150,000 or so clones; about 90% were seen once. This record belongs to a study of blood T cell repertoires in COVID-19. Study-wide context: Sources were T cells, B-cell-depleted T cells, or PBMCs; the material itself was cDNA or gDNA.

Cohort allocation depended upon clinical history that participants reported. Recovered status in Cohort 3 required two negative PCRs, clearance, or symptom resolution. The CDR3 contains 16 residues. CDR1 is MNHEY and CDR2 is SMNVEV in the germline V gene (reference sequence). V was trimmed by 4 bases and J by 15 bases, leaving 29 bases between them. The gene calls are TRBV27 and TRBJ2-3, with D possibly matching TRBD2 (5 bases). The specimen was PBMCs or T cells enriched from blood (not recorded which). This clonotype was sampled from a woman in her 50s who had recovered from COVID-19. CDR3 in DNA: TGTGCCAGCAGTTACACTAGTGCGCTAAAGGCAGCAGAGCTTTATTTT. Its protein is CASSYTSALKAAELYF.